This is a list of T cell receptor beta chains from one sample in a study of T cell changes during pregnancy in multiple sclerosis. Sequenced by immunoSEQ multiplex PCR; TCRdb stores in-frame clones only, minus some. The sample lists over 100,000 clones, about 94% occurring once. Sequencing was performed on peripheral blood, taken in the third trimester of pregnancy. These receptors came from a female donor with multiple sclerosis, enrolled in a pregnancy study. The CDR3 runs from the conserved cysteine through the conserved F or W.

len,v_gene,j_gene,CDR3aa
16,TRBV19,TRBJ2-1,CASSTIVGQGRDEQFF
16,TRBV9,TRBJ2-1,CASSVGSSGPYNEQFF
14,TRBV11-2,TRBJ2-1,CASSFDSSYNEQFF
13,TRBV28,TRBJ1-1,CASINRVNTEAFF
13,TRBV29-1,TRBJ2-7,CSVGGALANEQYF
15,TRBV5-1,TRBJ2-7,CASSLTSGRVHEQYF
14,TRBV28,TRBJ1-1,CASSTHRGNTEAFF
12,TRBV9,TRBJ1-2,CASSGGHAGYTF
15,TRBV6-5,TRBJ2-7,CASSNPPRGGREQYF
11,TRBV2,TRBJ1-1,CASSVGRGAFF
16,TRBV5-6,TRBJ2-7,CASSLVDLAGSYEQYF
14,TRBV10-3,TRBJ1-6,CAISESAGNSPLHF
12,TRBV18,TRBJ2-5,CASSPPGESPYF
14,TRBV2,TRBJ1-6,CASSYRGSDSPLHF
16,TRBV12-5,TRBJ1-5,CASGLEADHLGVAQHF
16,TRBV10-3,TRBJ2-3,CAISESAGGSTDTQYF
12,TRBV6-1,TRBJ2-5,CASGGSQETQYF
20,TRBV1,TRBJ1-2,CTSSQDMGRDILDLDYGYTF
14,TRBV5-1,TRBJ2-5,CASSLETSQETQYF
15,TRBV19,TRBJ1-5,CASSITGYPNQPQHF
16,TRBV6-1,TRBJ2-2,CASSEEGDFPTGELFF